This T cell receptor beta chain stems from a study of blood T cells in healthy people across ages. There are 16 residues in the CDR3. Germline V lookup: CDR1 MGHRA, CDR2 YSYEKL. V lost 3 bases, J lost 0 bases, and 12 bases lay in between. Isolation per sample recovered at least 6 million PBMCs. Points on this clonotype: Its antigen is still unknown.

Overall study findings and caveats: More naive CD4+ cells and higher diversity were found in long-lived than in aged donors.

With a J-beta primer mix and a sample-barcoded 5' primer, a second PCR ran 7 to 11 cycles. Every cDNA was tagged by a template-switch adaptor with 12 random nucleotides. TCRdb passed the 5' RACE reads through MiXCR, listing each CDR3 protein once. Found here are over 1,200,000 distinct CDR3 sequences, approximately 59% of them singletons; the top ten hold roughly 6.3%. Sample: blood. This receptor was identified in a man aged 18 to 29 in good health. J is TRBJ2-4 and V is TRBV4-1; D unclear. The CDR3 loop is CASSHPQREAKNIQYF. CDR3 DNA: TGCGCCAGCAGCCATCCCCAGAGAGAAGCCAAAAACATTCAGTACTTC.